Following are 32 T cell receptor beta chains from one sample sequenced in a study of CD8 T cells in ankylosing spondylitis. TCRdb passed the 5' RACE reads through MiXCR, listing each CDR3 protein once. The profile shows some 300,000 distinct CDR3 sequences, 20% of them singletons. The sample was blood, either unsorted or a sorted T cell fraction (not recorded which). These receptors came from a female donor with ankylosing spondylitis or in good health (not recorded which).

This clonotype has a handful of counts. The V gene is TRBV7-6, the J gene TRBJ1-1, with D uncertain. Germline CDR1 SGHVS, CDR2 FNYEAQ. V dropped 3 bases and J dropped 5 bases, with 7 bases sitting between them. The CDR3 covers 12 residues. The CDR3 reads CASSLMGTEAFF. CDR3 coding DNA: TGTGCCAGCAGCTTGATGGGAACTGAAGCTTTCTTT.

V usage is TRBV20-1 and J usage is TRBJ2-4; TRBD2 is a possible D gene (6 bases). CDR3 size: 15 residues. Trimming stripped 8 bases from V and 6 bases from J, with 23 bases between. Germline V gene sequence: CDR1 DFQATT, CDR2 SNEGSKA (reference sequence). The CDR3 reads CSTEEGRGDLNIQYF. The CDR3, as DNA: TGCAGTACGGAGGAAGGCCGCGGGGATCTAAACATTCAGTACTTC.

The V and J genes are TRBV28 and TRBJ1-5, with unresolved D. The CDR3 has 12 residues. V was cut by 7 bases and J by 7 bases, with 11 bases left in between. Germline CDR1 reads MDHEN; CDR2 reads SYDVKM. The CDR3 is CASKRVEQPQHF. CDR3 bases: TGTGCCAGCAAGAGGGTCGAACAGCCCCAGCATTTT.

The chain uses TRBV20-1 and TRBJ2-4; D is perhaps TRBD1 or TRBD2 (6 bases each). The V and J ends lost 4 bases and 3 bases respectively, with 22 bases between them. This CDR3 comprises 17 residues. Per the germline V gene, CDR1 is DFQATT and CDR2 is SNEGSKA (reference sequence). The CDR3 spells CSAIRASGAKIKNIQYF. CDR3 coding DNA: TGCAGTGCTATTAGGGCATCGGGGGCGAAAATCAAAAACATTCAGTACTTC.

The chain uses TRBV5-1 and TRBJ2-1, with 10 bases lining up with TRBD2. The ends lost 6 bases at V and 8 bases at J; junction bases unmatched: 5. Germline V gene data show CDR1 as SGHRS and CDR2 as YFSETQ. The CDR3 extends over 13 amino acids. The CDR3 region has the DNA TGCGCCAGCACGCGGCTAGCGGGAGATGAGCAGTTCTTC. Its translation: CASTRLAGDEQFF.

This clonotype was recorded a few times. CDR3 coding DNA: TGCGCCAGCAGCCAAGGGCCCCAAGAGACCCAGTACTTC. Amino acids: CASSQGPQETQYF. This chain uses TRBV4-3 with TRBJ2-5, with no clear D. V shed 1 base and J shed 1 base, with 4 bases lying between them. The germline gives CDR1 LGHNA, CDR2 YSLEER. This CDR3 is built from 13 residues.

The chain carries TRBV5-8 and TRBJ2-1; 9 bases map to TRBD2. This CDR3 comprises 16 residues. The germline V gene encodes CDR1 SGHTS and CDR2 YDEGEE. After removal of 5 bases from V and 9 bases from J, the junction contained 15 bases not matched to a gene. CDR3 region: CASSHRVSGRGGEQFF. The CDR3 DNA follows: TGTGCCAGCAGTCATAGGGTTAGCGGGAGAGGAGGTGAGCAGTTCTTC.

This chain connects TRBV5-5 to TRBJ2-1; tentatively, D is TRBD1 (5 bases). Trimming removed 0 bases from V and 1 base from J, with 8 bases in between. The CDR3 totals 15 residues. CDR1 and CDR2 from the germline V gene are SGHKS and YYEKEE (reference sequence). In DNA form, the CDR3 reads TGTGCCAGCAGCTTGGGTCAGGGTTCCTACAATGAGCAGTTCTTC. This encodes CASSLGQGSYNEQFF.

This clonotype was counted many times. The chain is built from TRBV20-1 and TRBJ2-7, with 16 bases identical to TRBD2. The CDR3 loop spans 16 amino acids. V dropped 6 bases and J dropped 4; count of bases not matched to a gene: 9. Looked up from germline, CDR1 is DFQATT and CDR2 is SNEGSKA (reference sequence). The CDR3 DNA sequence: TGCAGTGCCCCCGGACTGGGACTAGCGGGAGGGTACGAGCAGTACTTC. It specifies CSAPGLGLAGGYEQYF.

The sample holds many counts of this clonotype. Written as DNA, the CDR3 is TGCAGCGTTGAGCCCCCCCACAATGAGCAGTTCTTC. It codes for CSVEPPHNEQFF. This chain links TRBV29-1 with TRBJ2-1; D gene ambiguous. The germline V and J ends were trimmed by 3 bases and 5 bases, with 8 bases remaining between them. The CDR3 sequence is 12 residues long. Germline V gene sequence: CDR1 SQVTM, CDR2 ANQGSEA.

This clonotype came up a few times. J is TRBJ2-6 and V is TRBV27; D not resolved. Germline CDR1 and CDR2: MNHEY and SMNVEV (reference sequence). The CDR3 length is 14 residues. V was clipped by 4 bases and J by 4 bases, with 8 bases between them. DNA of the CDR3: TGTGCCAGCAGTTGGAACTTCGGGGCCAACGTCCTGACTTTC. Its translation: CASSWNFGANVLTF.

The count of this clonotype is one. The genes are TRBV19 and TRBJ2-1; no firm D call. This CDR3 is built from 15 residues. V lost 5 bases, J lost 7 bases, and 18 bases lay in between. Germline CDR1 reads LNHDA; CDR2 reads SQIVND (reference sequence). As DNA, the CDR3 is TGTGCCAGTAGTCCCCGGGTTGACTTGAGGAATGAGCAGTTCTTC. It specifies CASSPRVDLRNEQFF.

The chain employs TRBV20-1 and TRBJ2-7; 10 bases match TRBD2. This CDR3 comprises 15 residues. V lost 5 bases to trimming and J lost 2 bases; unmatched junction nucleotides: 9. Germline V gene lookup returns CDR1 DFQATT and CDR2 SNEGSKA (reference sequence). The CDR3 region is CSAQLAGRGTYEQYF. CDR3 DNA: TGCAGTGCTCAACTAGCGGGGAGGGGGACCTACGAGCAGTACTTC.

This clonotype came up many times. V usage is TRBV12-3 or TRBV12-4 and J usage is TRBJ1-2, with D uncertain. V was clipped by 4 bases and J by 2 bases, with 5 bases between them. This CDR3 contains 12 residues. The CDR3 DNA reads TGTGCCAGCAGTTCGTCGAACTATGGCTACACCTTC. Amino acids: CASSSSNYGYTF.

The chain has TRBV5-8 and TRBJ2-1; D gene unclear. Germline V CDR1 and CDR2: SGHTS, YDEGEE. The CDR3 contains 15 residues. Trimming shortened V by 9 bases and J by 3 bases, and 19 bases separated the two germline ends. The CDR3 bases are TGTGCCACCCTGCACCTCCCCTCCTACTACAATGAGCAGTTCTTC. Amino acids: CATLHLPSYYNEQFF.

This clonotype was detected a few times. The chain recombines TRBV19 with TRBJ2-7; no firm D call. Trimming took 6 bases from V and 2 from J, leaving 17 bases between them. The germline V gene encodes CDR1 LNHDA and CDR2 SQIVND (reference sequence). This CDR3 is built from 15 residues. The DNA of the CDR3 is TGTGCCAGTAGCAAATCCCCTTTTGAGGCCTACGAGCAGTACTTC. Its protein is CASSKSPFEAYEQYF.

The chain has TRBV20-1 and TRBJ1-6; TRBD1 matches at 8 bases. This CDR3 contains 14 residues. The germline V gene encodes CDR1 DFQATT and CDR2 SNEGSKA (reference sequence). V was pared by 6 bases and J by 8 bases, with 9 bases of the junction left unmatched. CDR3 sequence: CSASTGGPDSPLHF. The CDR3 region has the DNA TGCAGTGCCAGTACAGGGGGACCGGATTCACCCCTCCACTTT.

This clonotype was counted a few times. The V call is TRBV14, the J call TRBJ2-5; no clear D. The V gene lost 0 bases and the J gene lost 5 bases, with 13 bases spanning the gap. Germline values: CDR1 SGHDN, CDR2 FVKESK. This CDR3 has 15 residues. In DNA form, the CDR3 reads TGTGCCAGCAGCCAAGACGGCCTTCTGGGGGAGACCCAGTACTTC. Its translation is CASSQDGLLGETQYF.

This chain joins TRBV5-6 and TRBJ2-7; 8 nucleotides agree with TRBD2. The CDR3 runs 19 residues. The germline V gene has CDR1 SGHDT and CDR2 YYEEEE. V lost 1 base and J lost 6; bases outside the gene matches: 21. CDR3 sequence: CASSLLVARLAGQSGEQYF. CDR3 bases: TGTGCCAGCAGCTTGTTAGTGGCTCGTTTAGCGGGACAATCTGGCGAGCAGTACTTC.

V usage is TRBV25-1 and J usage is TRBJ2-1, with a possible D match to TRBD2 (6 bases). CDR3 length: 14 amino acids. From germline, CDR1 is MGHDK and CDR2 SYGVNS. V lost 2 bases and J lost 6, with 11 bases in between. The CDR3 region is CASSEGGSFNEQFF. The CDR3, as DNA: TGTGCCAGCAGTGAAGGAGGGTCGTTCAATGAGCAGTTCTTC.

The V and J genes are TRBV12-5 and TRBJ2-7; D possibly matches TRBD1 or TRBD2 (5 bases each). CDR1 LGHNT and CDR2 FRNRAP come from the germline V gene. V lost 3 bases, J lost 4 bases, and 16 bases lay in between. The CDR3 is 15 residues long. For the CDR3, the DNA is TGTGCTAGTGGTTTTTCGAGGGGCTCGGAATACGAGCAGTACTTC. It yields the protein CASGFSRGSEYEQYF.

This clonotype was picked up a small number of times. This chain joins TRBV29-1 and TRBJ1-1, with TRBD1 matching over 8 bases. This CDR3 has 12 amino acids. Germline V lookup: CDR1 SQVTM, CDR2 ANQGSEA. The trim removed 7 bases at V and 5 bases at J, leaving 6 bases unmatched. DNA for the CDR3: TGCAGCGCTTGGACAGGGAATACTGAAGCTTTCTTT. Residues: CSAWTGNTEAFF.

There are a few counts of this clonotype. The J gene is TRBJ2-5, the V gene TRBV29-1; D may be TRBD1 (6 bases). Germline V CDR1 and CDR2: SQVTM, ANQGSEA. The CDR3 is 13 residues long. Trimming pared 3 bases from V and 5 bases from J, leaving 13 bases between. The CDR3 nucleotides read TGCAGCGTTGAGGTCTCTAGGGGGGAGACCCAGTACTTC. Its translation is CSVEVSRGETQYF.

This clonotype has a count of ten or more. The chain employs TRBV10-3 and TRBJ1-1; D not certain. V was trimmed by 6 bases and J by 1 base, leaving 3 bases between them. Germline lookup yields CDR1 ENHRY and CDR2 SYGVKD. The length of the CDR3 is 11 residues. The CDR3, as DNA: TGTGCCATCAGGCAGAACACTGAAGCTTTCTTT. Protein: CAIRQNTEAFF.

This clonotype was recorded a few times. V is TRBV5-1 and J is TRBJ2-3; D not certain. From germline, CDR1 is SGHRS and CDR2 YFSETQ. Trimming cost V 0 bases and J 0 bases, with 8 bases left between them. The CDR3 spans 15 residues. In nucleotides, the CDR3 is TGCGCCAGCAGCTTGGGAGCAGATAGCACAGATACGCAGTATTTT. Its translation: CASSLGADSTDTQYF.

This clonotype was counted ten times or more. CDR3 residues: CSAGPETKAQYF. CDR3 bases: TGCAGTGCTGGCCCGGAGACTAAGGCCCAGTACTTC. The chain is built from TRBV20-1 and TRBJ2-5; tentatively, D is TRBD2 (5 bases). Trimming cost V 5 bases and J 9 bases, with 16 bases left between them. This CDR3 is built from 12 residues. The V gene's germline CDR1 is DFQATT and CDR2 SNEGSKA (reference sequence).

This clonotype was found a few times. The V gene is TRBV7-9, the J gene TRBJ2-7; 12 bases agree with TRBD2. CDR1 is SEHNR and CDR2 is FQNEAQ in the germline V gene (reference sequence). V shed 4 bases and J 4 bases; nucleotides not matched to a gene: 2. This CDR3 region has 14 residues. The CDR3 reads CASSSLAGGYEQYF. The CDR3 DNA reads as TGTGCCAGCAGCTCACTAGCGGGAGGTTACGAGCAGTACTTC.

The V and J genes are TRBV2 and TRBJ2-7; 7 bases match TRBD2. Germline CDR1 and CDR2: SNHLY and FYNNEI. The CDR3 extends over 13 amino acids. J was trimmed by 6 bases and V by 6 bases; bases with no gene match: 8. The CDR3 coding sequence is TGTGCCAGCAGAGCTAGCGGCCTTGTCGAGCAGTACTTC. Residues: CASRASGLVEQYF.

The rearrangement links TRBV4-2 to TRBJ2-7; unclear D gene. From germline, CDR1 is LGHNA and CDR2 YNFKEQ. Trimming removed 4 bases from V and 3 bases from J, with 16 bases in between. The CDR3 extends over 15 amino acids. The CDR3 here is CASSREVLSFYEQYF. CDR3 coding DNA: TGTGCCAGCAGCCGGGAAGTTCTGAGTTTCTACGAGCAGTACTTC.

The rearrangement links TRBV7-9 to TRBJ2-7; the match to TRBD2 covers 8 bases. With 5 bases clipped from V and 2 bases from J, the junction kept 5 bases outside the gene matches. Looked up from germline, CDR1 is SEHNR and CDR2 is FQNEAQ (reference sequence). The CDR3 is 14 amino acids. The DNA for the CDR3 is TGTGCCAGCAGCGCACCGGGAGGGCCCTACGAGCAGTACTTC. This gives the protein CASSAPGGPYEQYF.

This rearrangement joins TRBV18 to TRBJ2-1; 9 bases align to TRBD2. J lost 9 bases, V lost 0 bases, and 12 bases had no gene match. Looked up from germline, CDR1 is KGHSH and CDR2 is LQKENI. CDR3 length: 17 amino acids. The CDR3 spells CASSPPSGRIKTGEQFF. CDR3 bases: TGTGCCAGCTCACCACCTAGCGGGAGAATAAAAACGGGTGAGCAGTTCTTC.

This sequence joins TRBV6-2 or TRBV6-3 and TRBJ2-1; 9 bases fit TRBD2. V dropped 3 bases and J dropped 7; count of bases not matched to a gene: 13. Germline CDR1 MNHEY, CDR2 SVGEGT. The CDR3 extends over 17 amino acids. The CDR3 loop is CASSYGVAGERRNEQFF. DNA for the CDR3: TGTGCCAGCAGTTATGGGGTAGCGGGAGAAAGAAGGAATGAGCAGTTCTTC.